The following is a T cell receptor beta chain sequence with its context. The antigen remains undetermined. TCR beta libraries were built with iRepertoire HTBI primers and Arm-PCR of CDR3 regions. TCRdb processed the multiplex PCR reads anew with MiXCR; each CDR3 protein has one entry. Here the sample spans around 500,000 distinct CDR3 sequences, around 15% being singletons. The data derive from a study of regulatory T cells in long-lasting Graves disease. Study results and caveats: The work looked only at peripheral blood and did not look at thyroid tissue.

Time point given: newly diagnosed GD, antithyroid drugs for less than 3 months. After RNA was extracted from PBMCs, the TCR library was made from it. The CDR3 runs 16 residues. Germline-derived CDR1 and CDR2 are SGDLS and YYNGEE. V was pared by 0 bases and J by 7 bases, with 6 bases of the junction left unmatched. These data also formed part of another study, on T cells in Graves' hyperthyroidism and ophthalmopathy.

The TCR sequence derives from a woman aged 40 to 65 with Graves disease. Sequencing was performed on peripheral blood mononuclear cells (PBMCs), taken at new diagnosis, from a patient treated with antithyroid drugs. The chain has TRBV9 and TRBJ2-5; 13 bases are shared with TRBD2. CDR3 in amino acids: CASSVGTSGGAVTQYF. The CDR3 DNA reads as TGTGCCAGCAGCGTAGGAACTAGCGGGGGGGCTGTGACCCAGTACTTC. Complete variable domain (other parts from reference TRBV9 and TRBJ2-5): DSGVTQTPKHLITATGQRVTLRCSPRSGDLSVYWYQQSLDQGLQFLIQYYNGEERAKGNILERFSAQQFPDLHSELNLSSLELGDSALYFCASSVGTSGGAVTQYFGPGTRLLVL.